One sample yielded the 11 T cell receptor beta chains listed below, sequenced in a study of post-analysis software for immune sequencing data. Points from the study as a whole: Roughly five TRBV segments appeared more often in patients than in controls, and TRBV5-6, TRBV5-1 and TRBV20-1 were among these.

The library was made from cDNA and included unique molecular identifiers. Via MiXCR, TCRdb re-called the PCR reads, giving one row per CDR3 protein. The sample has roughly 670,000 distinct CDR3 sequences, approximately 59% seen once; the top ten hold approximately 10%. The antigens for these receptors are not known. Sample: blood. These receptors originate from a girl aged 2-10 years with multiple sclerosis.

The V and J genes are TRBV7-8 and TRBJ2-1; D unresolved. Germline V gives CDR1 SGHVS, CDR2 FQNEAQ. V lost 1 base and J lost 10, with 11 bases in between. The CDR3 contains 13 residues. CDR3 residues: CASSLGLSGEQFF. CDR3 bases: TGTGCCAGCAGCTTAGGTCTCAGTGGCGAGCAGTTCTTC. Based on the CDR3 plus reference TRBV7-8 and TRBJ2-1, the full variable domain is GAGVSQSPRYKVAKRGQDVALRCDPISGHVSLFWYQQALGQGPEFLTYFQNEAQLDKSGLPSDRFFAERPEGSVSTLKIQRTQQEDSAVYLCASSLGLSGEQFFGPGTRLTVL.

This chain connects TRBV20-1 to TRBJ1-2, with a weak D call TRBD1 (5 bases). Germline CDR1 reads DFQATT; CDR2 reads SNEGSKA (reference sequence). V was cut by 1 base and J by 4 bases, with 10 bases left in between. The CDR3 sequence is 13 residues long. This chain's CDR3 is CSARGTGGYGYTF. The CDR3 DNA reads as TGCAGTGCTAGAGGAACGGGGGGCTATGGCTACACCTTC.

This clonotype occurred a few times. This rearrangement joins TRBV11-2 to TRBJ2-1, with a tentative D call TRBD1 (9 bases). V was trimmed by 3 bases and J by 2 bases, leaving 23 bases between them. Germline CDR1 and CDR2: SGHAT and FQNNGV. CDR3 length equals 19 residues. CDR3 sequence: CASSLPGQGLAGPYNEQFF. The CDR3 DNA reads as TGTGCCAGCAGCTTGCCGGGACAGGGCCTAGCGGGCCCCTACAATGAGCAGTTCTTC. The variable domain in full, with the rest retrieved from reference TRBV11-2 and TRBJ2-1, is EAGVAQSPRYKIIEKRQSVAFWCNPISGHATLYWYQQILGQGPKLLIQFQNNGVVDDSQLPKDRFSAERLKGVDSTLKIQPAKLEDSAVYLCASSLPGQGLAGPYNEQFFGPGTRLTVL.

This chain joins TRBV25-1 and TRBJ1-1; possible D gene TRBD1, 5 bases. The CDR3 contains 13 residues. V was pared by 4 bases and J by 1 base, with 7 bases between. Germline V CDR1 and CDR2: MGHDK, SYGVNS. CDR3 sequence: CASSVTGNTEAFF. As DNA, the CDR3 is TGTGCCAGCAGTGTCACAGGGAACACTGAAGCTTTCTTT.

This chain uses TRBV11-2 with TRBJ2-3; a possible D gene is TRBD1 (6 bases). Trimming pared 6 bases from V and 2 bases from J, leaving 15 bases between. The germline V gene has CDR1 SGHAT and CDR2 FQNNGV. The CDR3 loop spans 15 amino acids. CDR3 residues: CASRQPWDNTDTQYF. The CDR3 DNA follows: TGTGCCAGCAGACAACCCTGGGACAACACAGATACGCAGTATTTT.

This chain joins TRBV12-3 or TRBV12-4 and TRBJ2-1; 9 bases are a match to TRBD2. J gave up 2 bases and V 5 bases, and 4 bases lay outside the gene matches. The CDR3 extends over 15 amino acids. CDR3 DNA: TGTGCCAGCAGTCCTAGCGGGGCAGCCTACAATGAGCAGTTCTTC. It yields the protein CASSPSGAAYNEQFF.

This chain links TRBV6-2 or TRBV6-3 with TRBJ1-6, with 7 bases lining up with TRBD1. This CDR3 spans 15 amino acids. From germline, CDR1 is MNHEY and CDR2 SVGEGT. Trimming removed 6 bases from V and 11 bases from J; junction bases left unmatched: 13. CDR3: CASRTNDRADPPLHF. The CDR3 DNA sequence: TGTGCCAGCAGGACAAACGACAGGGCGGATCCACCCCTCCACTTT.

The gene calls are TRBV7-9 and TRBJ2-1; no firm D call. Per germline, CDR1 SEHNR and CDR2 FQNEAQ (reference sequence). V lost 0 bases to trimming and J lost 10 bases, with 10 bases between them. The CDR3 is 13 residues long. CDR3 amino acids: CASSLASTGEQFF. The CDR3 DNA reads TGTGCCAGCAGCTTAGCGAGTACCGGGGAGCAGTTCTTC.

In this sample, this clonotype turned up a few times. V and J are TRBV4-1 and TRBJ2-7, with 10 bases that match TRBD2. In germline, CDR1 is MGHRA, CDR2 YSYEKL. There are 16 residues in the CDR3. The J segment lost 1 base and the V segment lost 4 bases, leaving 7 bases of the junction unmatched. The CDR3 bases are TGCGCCAGCAGCCTAGATAGGACTAGCGGATCCTACGAGCAGTACTTC. Amino acids: CASSLDRTSGSYEQYF.

There are a few counts of this clonotype. This CDR3 is CAISGGTSGYYNEQFF. CDR3 sequence (DNA): TGTGCCATCAGCGGAGGGACTAGCGGGTACTACAATGAGCAGTTCTTC. The chain is built from TRBV10-3 and TRBJ2-1; 12 bases are shared with TRBD2. In germline, CDR1 is ENHRY, CDR2 SYGVKD. CDR3 length equals 16 residues. The junction had 6 bases not matched to a gene; V was cut back by 6 bases and J by 3 bases.

J is TRBJ1-2 and V is TRBV10-3; D remains unclear. The CDR3 extends over 11 amino acids. Germline loops: CDR1 ENHRY, CDR2 SYGVKD. V dropped 3 bases and J dropped 10 bases, with 9 bases sitting between them. As DNA, the CDR3 is TGTGCCATCAGTGATTATTATATCTACACCTTC. It codes for CAISDYYIYTF.